This T cell receptor (beta chain) was identified in a study of T cells after yellow fever vaccination. Study results and limitations: Contaminating bulk clonotypes could be abundant in FACS-sorted repertoires.

In TCRdb, the 5' RACE reads were re-called with MiXCR into one record per CDR3 protein. The top ten clones hold about 18% of a sample with a few hundred thousand distinct CDR3 sequences, about a sixth of them seen once. V gave up 5 bases and J gave up 0 bases, with 14 bases separating them. The CDR3 spans 16 residues. On this clonotype: Its antigen remains unidentified.

The material sequenced was PBMCs, taken less than 6 days after the first yellow fever vaccination. This clonotype originated in a man between 18 and 35 years old who received the YFV17D yellow fever vaccine. This chain connects TRBV12-3 or TRBV12-4 to TRBJ1-5, with TRBD1 as a possible D gene (6 bases). Here the CDR3 DNA reads TGTGCCAGCAGTGAATACAGGGTTTATAGCAATCAGCCCCAGCATTTT. Amino acids: CASSEYRVYSNQPQHF.